One T cell receptor beta chain is described in this entry. What it binds is unknown. The data are from a study of T cell responses to AZD1222 COVID-19 vaccine. The study, taken as a whole, reports: The breadth and depth of Spike-specific TCRs increased once two AZD1222 doses had been given. Repertoire sampling occurred only after the peak T cell response. At study baseline, merely roughly 6 AZD1222 recipients were seropositive. A mostly white British donor set with more females was recruited, and clonal diversity was possibly underestimated.

TCRdb keeps only in-frame clones here, not all; method: immunoSEQ multiplex PCR. The data show more than 95,000 clones, 88% seen once. The CDR3 is 15 amino acids. V was clipped by 8 bases and J by 5 bases, with 18 bases between them. CDR1 is MDHEN and CDR2 is SYDVKM in the germline V gene. The TCR sequence derives from an adult in good health. The chain couples TRBV28 to TRBJ1-4, with D tentatively TRBD1 (6 bases). The input for sequencing was peripheral blood, taken on day 0 of AZD1222 vaccination. The CDR3 bases are TGTGCCAGCGTGAGGGGGGGGGTACAGAATGAAAAACTGTTTTTT. Amino acids: CASVRGGVQNEKLFF.